This TCR beta chain was identified during a study of blood T cells in healthy people across ages. The V end was cut by 10 bases, the J end by 8 bases, with 20 bases between. This CDR3 is 13 amino acids long. A second PCR of about 7 to 12 cycles used a sample-barcoded 5' primer and a J-beta primer mix. Template switching added a 12-random-nucleotide identifier to every cDNA molecule. TCRdb processed the 5' RACE reads anew with MiXCR; each CDR3 protein has one entry. The repertoire has 850,000 to 1,000,000 distinct CDR3 sequences, approximately 50% of them found once; the top ten carry 20% to 25%. This clonotype was seen a handful of times.

Source material: blood. The rearrangement links TRBV12-3 or TRBV12-4 to TRBJ1-2; maybe TRBD1 (6 bases). This clonotype was sampled from a woman in her sixties in good health. CDR3: CATAPQGATGYTF. CDR3 DNA sequence: TGTGCCACCGCCCCACAGGGAGCCACGGGCTACACCTTC.